The T cell receptor (beta chain) under discussion was sequenced for a study of cytomegalovirus exposure and HLA in healthy donors. Study context: For the approximately 360 genotyped donors, more than 80% fell within the Caucasian-associated ancestry cluster. Whole-study results and caveats: Most CMV-associated TCR beta chains were later found to appear HLA-restricted. When presence/absence was analysed, sequencing depth was taken to be roughly uniform across donors. The study labeled around 160 TCR beta chains cytomegalovirus-associated.

Researchers ran the PCR with 60 Vbeta and 13 Jbeta primers. Produced via immunoSEQ multiplex PCR; TCRdb's table is partial and in-frame only. This sample has 150,000 to 200,000 clones, with around 74% found just once. The length of the CDR3 is 17 residues. The germline CDR1 and CDR2 sequences are LNHDA and SQIVND (reference sequence). Trimming removed 6 bases from V and 6 bases from J, with 25 bases in between. Comment on this clone: No antigen is known for it.

The TCR was taken from a female donor in good health and CMV-seronegative. Input material: PBMCs. J is TRBJ2-3 and V is TRBV19; weak D call: TRBD2 (6 bases). CDR3 nucleotide sequence: TGTGCCAGTAGCCCATCGACTAGTCCCTCTGTTACGGATACGCAGTATTTT. Its translation: CASSPSTSPSVTDTQYF.